A single T cell receptor beta chain is shown here with its context. Its antigen remains unidentified. There are 13 residues in the CDR3. From germline, CDR1 is SGHRS and CDR2 YFSETQ. Trimming stripped 4 bases from V and 6 bases from J, with 13 bases between. The data belong to a study of siplizumab effects on memory and regulatory T cells. Findings and caveats of the study: Siplizumab significantly lowered the alloreactive sequences that could be traced to unstimulated CD4+ memory cells. Memory T cells appeared less diverse than naive cells, which seemed to contribute substantially to alloresponse. Roughly 80-97% of proliferating CD4+ or CD8+ clones lacked an assignable naive or memory phenotype.

The protocol was immunoSEQ multiplex PCR, while the TCRdb copy is restricted to in-frame clones and leaves out a portion. The table has about 110,000 clones, around 92% seen once. This TCR derives from a human donor in good health. J is TRBJ1-2 and V is TRBV5-1; D is unclear. Sequencing was carried out using Tregs sorted from blood. CDR3 nucleotides: TGCGCCAGCAGCCTTTCCCCCCCGAATGGCTACACCTTC. Amino acid sequence: CASSLSPPNGYTF.